The 19 T cell receptor beta chains listed next were all sequenced from one sample in a study of blood T cell repertoires in COVID-19 (dated by TCRdb to the early 2020s). The receptor library was made with the immunoSEQ multiplex PCR assay. TCRdb carries this immuneACCESS record with in-frame sequences only. Its versions omit some clonotypes, under half of them owing to an unresolved V gene in the studies checked, with the rest unexplained. The sample table holds 130,000 to 150,000 clones, of which 88% were seen once. The ten largest account for over 2% of the sample. The specimen sequenced was peripheral blood. All receptors come from a human donor in a cohort sampled during active COVID-19.

This chain connects TRBV19 to TRBJ2-6, with TRBD2 as a possible D gene (7 bases). Trimming shortened V by 4 bases and J by 0 bases, and 13 bases separated the two germline ends. Germline-derived CDR1 and CDR2 are LNHDA and SQIVND (reference sequence). The CDR3 loop spans 17 amino acids. CDR3 sequence (DNA): TGTGCCAGTAGTACCAAGGGGGGGAACTCTGGGGCCAACGTCCTGACTTTC. Translation gives CASSTKGGNSGANVLTF. Based on the CDR3 plus reference TRBV19 and TRBJ2-6, the full variable domain is DGGITQSPKYLFRKEGQNVTLSCEQNLNHDAMYWYRQDPGQGLRLIYYSQIVNDFQKGDIAEGYSVSREKKESFPLTVTSAQKNPTAFYLCASSTKGGNSGANVLTFGAGSRLTVL.

In this sample, this clone turned up once. J is TRBJ2-3 and V is TRBV11-3; tentatively, D is TRBD1 (6 bases). V lost 5 bases to trimming and J lost 2 bases, with 23 bases between them. This CDR3 is built from 18 residues. Germline V CDR1 and CDR2: SGHNT, YENEEA. CDR3 in DNA: TGTGCCAGCAGCCCCTCCTACGGCCGGAAGGGGGACACAGATACGCAGTATTTT. Translation: CASSPSYGRKGDTDTQYF.

This chain joins TRBV10-3 and TRBJ2-1, with 7 bases fitting TRBD2. J was trimmed by 3 bases and V by 3 bases; bases with no gene match: 5. This CDR3 has 15 residues. Per the germline V gene, CDR1 is ENHRY and CDR2 is SYGVKD. The CDR3 DNA sequence: TGTGCCATCAGTGATCCCGGGGGGAACTACAATGAGCAGTTCTTC. Amino acids: CAISDPGGNYNEQFF.

The chain carries TRBV19 and TRBJ2-2; TRBD1 aligns across 7 bases. Germline V CDR1 and CDR2: LNHDA, SQIVND (reference sequence). The CDR3 is 14 amino acids. V lost 5 bases to trimming and J lost 3 bases; unmatched junction nucleotides: 3. This CDR3 is CASSRDRHTGELFF. As DNA, the CDR3 is TGTGCCAGTAGTCGGGACAGACACACCGGGGAGCTGTTTTTT.

The chain employs TRBV28 and TRBJ2-4; 12 bases map to TRBD2. CDR3 size: 15 residues. Germline V gene sequence: CDR1 MDHEN, CDR2 SYDVKM. V was pared by 6 bases and J by 3 bases, with 3 bases of the junction left unmatched. The CDR3 nucleotides read TGTGCCAGCAGGGCTAGCGGGGGGGGCAAAAACATTCAGTACTTC. Translated, it gives CASRASGGGKNIQYF.

The chain is built from TRBV19 and TRBJ2-1; weak D call: TRBD1 (6 bases). The germline V gene has CDR1 LNHDA and CDR2 SQIVND (reference sequence). Trimming cost V 1 base and J 12 bases, with 22 bases left between them. This CDR3 has 16 amino acids. The CDR3 sequence: CASSIGFGDTGLGQFF. The CDR3, as DNA: TGTGCCAGTAGTATAGGGTTTGGGGACACAGGATTAGGGCAGTTCTTC.

The count of this clone is one. The V and J genes are TRBV5-1 and TRBJ1-1; unclear D gene. Trimming cost V 1 base and J 1 base, with 14 bases left between them. The CDR3 sequence is 16 residues long. Germline loops: CDR1 SGHRS, CDR2 YFSETQ. The CDR3 coding sequence is TGCGCCAGCAGCTTGAGTATGGCGGGTCGGAACACTGAAGCTTTCTTT. This sequence encodes CASSLSMAGRNTEAFF.

The chain links TRBV28 to TRBJ1-2, with 12 bases that match TRBD1. CDR3 size: 15 residues. The germline V gene encodes CDR1 MDHEN and CDR2 SYDVKM. V dropped 4 bases and J dropped 3; count of bases not matched to a gene: 3. Here the CDR3 reads CASSSGTGGHYGYTF. The CDR3 DNA is TGTGCCAGCAGTTCCGGGACAGGGGGCCACTATGGCTACACCTTC.

The gene calls are TRBV28 and TRBJ1-3, with 8 bases lining up with TRBD1. CDR1 and CDR2 from the germline V gene are MDHEN and SYDVKM. V dropped 5 bases and J dropped 0; count of bases not matched to a gene: 9. The CDR3 has 17 amino acids. In DNA, the CDR3 is TGTGCCAGCAGTCCGCGGGGGACAGGACACTCTGGAAACACCATATATTTT. Its translation is CASSPRGTGHSGNTIYF.

The rearrangement uses TRBV5-6 and TRBJ2-1; D not resolved. With 0 bases removed from V and 0 bases from J, the gap between germline ends came to 7 bases. CDR1 is SGHDT and CDR2 is YYEEEE in the germline V gene. The CDR3 covers 15 residues. CDR3 sequence (DNA): TGTGCCAGCAGCTTGGTGCAGATCTCCTACAATGAGCAGTTCTTC. This gives the protein CASSLVQISYNEQFF.

In its sample, this clone was seen a few times. This chain links TRBV4-1 with TRBJ2-1; no reliable D call. Germline V CDR1 and CDR2: MGHRA, YSYEKL. Trimming left V 2 bases short and J 7 bases short, with 12 bases between. The CDR3 consists of 14 residues. The CDR3 nucleotides are TGCGCCAGCAGCCAAAGAGGAATGACGAATGAGCAGTTCTTC. Protein product: CASSQRGMTNEQFF.

The chain links TRBV15 to TRBJ2-1, with 9 bases fitting TRBD1. V was pared by 2 bases and J by 6 bases, with 5 bases of the junction left unmatched. The germline CDR1 and CDR2 sequences are LNHNV and YYDKDF (reference sequence). CDR3 size: 15 residues. The chain's CDR3 is CATSRTSTGGNEQFF. The CDR3 DNA is TGTGCCACCAGCAGAACCTCGACAGGGGGCAATGAGCAGTTCTTC. Full variable domain (rest looked up from reference TRBV15 and TRBJ2-1): DAMVIQNPRYQVTQFGKPVTLSCSQTLNHNVMYWYQQKSSQAPKLLFHYYDKDFNNEADTPDNFQSRRPNTSFCFLDIRSPGLGDTAMYLCATSRTSTGGNEQFFGPGTRLTVL.

The chain is built from TRBV7-2 and TRBJ1-3; TRBD1 matches 8 bases. After removal of 4 bases from V and 4 bases from J, the junction contained 6 bases not matched to a gene. Germline V gives CDR1 SGHTA, CDR2 FQGNSA. This CDR3 comprises 15 residues. The CDR3 is CASSSQGAFGNTIYF. In DNA, the CDR3 is TGTGCCAGCAGCTCTCAGGGGGCGTTCGGAAACACCATATATTTT.

The chain recombines TRBV28 with TRBJ2-3; D is unclear. Germline CDR1 MDHEN, CDR2 SYDVKM. This CDR3 has 15 residues. Trimming shortened V by 5 bases and J by 2 bases, and 14 bases separated the two germline ends. The CDR3 bases are TGTGCCAGCAGTCCTATACTCTCAAACACAGATACGCAGTATTTT. Its protein product is CASSPILSNTDTQYF.

The chain uses TRBV19 and TRBJ1-5; maybe TRBD1 (5 bases). Trimming shortened V by 4 bases and J by 5 bases, and 9 bases separated the two germline ends. CDR1 is LNHDA and CDR2 is SQIVND in the germline V gene (reference sequence). CDR3 length equals 13 residues. The CDR3 loop reads CASSTRVDQPQHF. The CDR3 DNA reads as TGTGCCAGTAGTACCAGGGTCGATCAGCCCCAGCATTTT.

The rearrangement uses TRBV27 and TRBJ2-3; TRBD2 agrees at 12 bases. V gave up 4 bases and J gave up 4 bases; unmatched junction bases: 9. Germline CDR1 is MNHEY and CDR2 is SMNVEV (reference sequence). This CDR3 has 17 amino acids. This CDR3 is CASSSHSSGGGPDTQYF. CDR3 sequence (DNA): TGTGCCAGCAGTTCCCACTCTAGCGGGGGGGGCCCAGATACGCAGTATTTT.

This clone turned up a few times. The chain combines TRBV7-2 with TRBJ1-1, with D unresolved. V shed 9 bases and J shed 1 base, with 6 bases lying between them. The length of the CDR3 is 11 residues. The germline CDR1 and CDR2 sequences are SGHTA and FQGNSA. CDR3 region: CASRQNTEAFF. The DNA of the CDR3 is TGTGCCAGTAGACAGAACACTGAAGCTTTCTTT.

V and J are TRBV27 and TRBJ1-5; tentatively, D is TRBD1 (5 bases). With 1 base removed from V and 0 bases from J, the gap between germline ends came to 13 bases. CDR1 is MNHEY, CDR2 SMNVEV, per germline (reference sequence). This CDR3 contains 17 residues. In DNA form, the CDR3 reads TGTGCCAGCAGTTTATGGGGAGGGACCCATAGCAATCAGCCCCAGCATTTT. Translation: CASSLWGGTHSNQPQHF.

The chain combines TRBV3-1 (or the pseudogene TRBV3-2) with TRBJ2-1; possible D gene TRBD1, 7 bases. The ends were cut back, 8 bases at V and 7 bases at J, with 18 bases in the middle. The CDR3 consists of 14 residues. CDR1 is LGHDT and CDR2 is YNNKEL in the germline V gene (reference sequence). The CDR3 bases are TGTGCCAGCGAACGACAGGGTGGAGGGAATGAGCAGTTCTTC. Translation: CASERQGGGNEQFF.